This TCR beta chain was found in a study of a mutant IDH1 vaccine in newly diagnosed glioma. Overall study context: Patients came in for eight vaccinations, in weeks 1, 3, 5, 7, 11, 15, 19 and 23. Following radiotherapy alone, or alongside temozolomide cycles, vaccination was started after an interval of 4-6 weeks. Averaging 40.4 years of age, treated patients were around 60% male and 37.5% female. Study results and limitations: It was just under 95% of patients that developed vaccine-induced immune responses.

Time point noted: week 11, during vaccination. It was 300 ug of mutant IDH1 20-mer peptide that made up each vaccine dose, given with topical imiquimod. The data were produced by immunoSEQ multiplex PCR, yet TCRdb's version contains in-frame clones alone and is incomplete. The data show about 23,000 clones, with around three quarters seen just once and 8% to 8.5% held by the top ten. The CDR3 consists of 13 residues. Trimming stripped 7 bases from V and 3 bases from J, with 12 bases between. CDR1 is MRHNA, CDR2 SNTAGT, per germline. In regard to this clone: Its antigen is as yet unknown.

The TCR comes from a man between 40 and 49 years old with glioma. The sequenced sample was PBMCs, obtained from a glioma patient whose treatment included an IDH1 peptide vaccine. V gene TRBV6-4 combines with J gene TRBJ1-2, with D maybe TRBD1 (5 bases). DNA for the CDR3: TGTGCCAGCATAAAACAGGCGTACTATGGCTACACCTTC. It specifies CASIKQAYYGYTF.